This entry features one TCR beta chain sequence. The data were obtained in a study of blood T cell repertoires in COVID-19. In the source study's methods: The authors estimated nucleated cell counts from reference gene primer amplification. The protocol was immunoSEQ multiplex PCR, while the TCRdb copy is restricted to in-frame clones and leaves out a portion. The D gene and trimming were derived from the DNA, and the V and J assignments and clone size from that table. This sample has under 80,000 clones, with around 80% found just once. Sequenced input: peripheral blood. This TCR came from a woman aged 80 or older with active or convalescent COVID-19.

DNA for the CDR3: TGTGCCAGTAGTATAGCAGGAAGCATCCACTTT. It translates to CASSIAGSIHF. The chain links TRBV19 to TRBJ1-6; D is unresolved. Between the trimmed V and J ends, which lost 1 base and 17 bases, there was a span of 9 bases. The CDR3 spans 11 residues. Looked up from germline, CDR1 is LNHDA and CDR2 is SQIVND (reference sequence).